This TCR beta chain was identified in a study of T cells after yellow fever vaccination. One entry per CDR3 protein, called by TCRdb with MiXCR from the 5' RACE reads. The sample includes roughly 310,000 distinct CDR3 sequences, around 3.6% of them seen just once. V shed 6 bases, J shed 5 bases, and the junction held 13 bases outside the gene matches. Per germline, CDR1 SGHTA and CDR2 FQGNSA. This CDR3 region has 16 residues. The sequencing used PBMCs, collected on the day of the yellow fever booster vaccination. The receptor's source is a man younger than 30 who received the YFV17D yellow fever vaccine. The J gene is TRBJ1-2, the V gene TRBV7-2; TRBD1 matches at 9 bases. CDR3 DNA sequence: TGTGCCAGCAGTAAACCCCGGGACAGGGTAAATTATGGCTACACCTTC. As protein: CASSKPRDRVNYGYTF.